This T cell receptor beta chain came from a study of T cells in Graves' hyperthyroidism and ophthalmopathy. To note about this clonotype: The antigen is not known.

TCR beta CDR3 regions were amplified from RNA. A first-round RT-PCR of the TCR CDR3 used the HTBI primer set. TCRdb ran MiXCR on the multiplex PCR reads and lists one entry per CDR3 protein. This sample carries under 40,000 distinct CDR3 sequences, around 50% of them seen once, and the ten largest clones take roughly 6.2%. General study points: Most thyroid clonotypes that were expanded above 0.001 also turned up in blood.

Each patient was aged 18 to 65 and had newly diagnosed hyperthyroidism of under 2 months' duration. Each diagnosis drew on symptoms, thyroxine, TRAb, thyroid ultrasound and orbital computed tomography findings. V was clipped by 2 bases and J by 1 base, with 11 bases between them. Germline V gives CDR1 KGHSH, CDR2 LQKENI. The CDR3 covers 15 residues. This receptor was obtained from a woman aged 50 to 60 with Graves' hyperthyroidism that later progressed to Graves' ophthalmopathy. The sequenced sample was blood. The chain recombines TRBV18 with TRBJ1-1; possibly TRBD1 for D (6 bases). The CDR3 bases are TGTGCCAGCTCACCATGGAAGACAGGGAACACTGAAGCTTTCTTT. Translated: CASSPWKTGNTEAFF.